The entry that follows covers one T cell receptor beta chain sequence. The CDR3 has 14 residues. Germline V gene lookup returns CDR1 SGHRS and CDR2 YFSETQ. The V gene lost 5 bases and the J gene lost 3 bases, with 15 bases spanning the gap. This specimen comes from a study of Ad26.COV2.S vaccination and SARS-CoV-2 variants. Using immunoSEQ multiplex PCR, the repertoire was profiled, and TCRdb retains in-frame clones only, with some absent. The table shows about 430,000 clones, with around 90% occurring only once. Treatment given: roughly 19 received Ad26.COV2.S at low or high dose, single or two shots; about 5 received placebo; per-sample allocation not given. Each sample was drawn 63 days after the first injection (of vaccine or placebo).

This clonotype was obtained from a person aged 18-65 years who received the Ad26.COV2.S COVID-19 vaccine or a placebo. The chain recombines TRBV5-1 with TRBJ2-7; possibly TRBD1 or TRBD2 for D (5 bases each). The specimen comprised peripheral blood, sampled in a trial of Ad26.COV2.S vaccine versus placebo. CDR3 loop: CASRSGTGSYEQYF. The CDR3 DNA reads as TGCGCCAGCAGGTCCGGGACGGGGAGCTACGAGCAGTACTTC. Complete variable domain (other parts from reference TRBV5-1 and TRBJ2-7): KAGVTQTPRYLIKTRGQQVTLSCSPISGHRSVSWYQQTPGQGLQFLFEYFSETQRNKGNFPGRFSGRQFSNSRSEMNVSTLELGDSALYLCASRSGTGSYEQYFGPGTRLTVT.